The present TCR beta chain was sequenced within a study of T-cell memory formation after mild COVID-19. TCRdb reprocessed the 5' RACE reads with MiXCR, giving one entry per CDR3 protein. The table has about 560,000 distinct CDR3 sequences, approximately 19% seen once. The CDR3 totals 15 residues. V was shortened by 2 bases and J by 5 bases, with 15 bases between the two germline ends. Germline CDR1 reads MGHRA; CDR2 reads YSYEKL. The chain couples TRBV4-1 to TRBJ1-1, with a weak D call TRBD1 (5 bases). This clonotype was obtained from an adult woman who had mild COVID-19 (a few samples of this study predate the infection). Cell type and time point are not known. Sequencing was done on a sample of PBMCs or a T cell subset sorted from them (not recorded which). CDR3 DNA sequence: TGCGCCAGCAGCCAACAGAGGGGAGGATGGACTGAAGCTTTCTTT. This translates into CASSQQRGGWTEAFF.